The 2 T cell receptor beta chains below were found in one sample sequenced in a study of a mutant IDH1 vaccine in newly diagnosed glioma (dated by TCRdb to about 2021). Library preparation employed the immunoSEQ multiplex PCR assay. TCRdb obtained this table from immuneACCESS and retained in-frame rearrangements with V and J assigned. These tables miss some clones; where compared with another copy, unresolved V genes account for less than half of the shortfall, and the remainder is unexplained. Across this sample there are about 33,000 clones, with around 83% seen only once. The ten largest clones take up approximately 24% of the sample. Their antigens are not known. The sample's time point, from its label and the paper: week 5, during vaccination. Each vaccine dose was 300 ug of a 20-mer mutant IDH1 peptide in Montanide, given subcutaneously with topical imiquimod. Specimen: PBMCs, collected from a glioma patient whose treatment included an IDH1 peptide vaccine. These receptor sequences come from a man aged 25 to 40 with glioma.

This CDR3 is CASREYSGTVYEQYF. The DNA for the CDR3 is TGTGCCAGCAGGGAATATTCCGGGACAGTGTACGAGCAGTACTTC. This chain joins TRBV2 and TRBJ2-7; 7 bases are a match to TRBD1. This CDR3 spans 15 amino acids. Germline lookup yields CDR1 SNHLY and CDR2 FYNNEI. The V segment lost 6 bases and the J segment 4 bases; nucleotides outside the gene matches: 12.

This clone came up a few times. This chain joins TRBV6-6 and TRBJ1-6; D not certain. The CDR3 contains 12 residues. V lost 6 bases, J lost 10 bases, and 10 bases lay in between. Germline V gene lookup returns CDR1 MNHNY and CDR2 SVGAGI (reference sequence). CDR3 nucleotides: TGTGCCAGCAGGGTGGAAGGATCACCCCTCCACTTT. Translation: CASRVEGSPLHF.